This record concerns one T cell receptor (beta chain) sequence. Its target is unknown. A much larger clone differs from this one at a single base, so this may be a read error. Construction of the TCRbeta library involved unique molecular identifiers. TCRdb reprocessed the PCR reads via MiXCR and lists one record per CDR3 protein. Counted here are almost 500,000 distinct CDR3 sequences, about 10% occurring once; the ten biggest clones make up roughly 2.1%. The data were taken from a study of T-cell reconstitution after alpha-beta-depleted transplantation in children. Per germline, CDR1 SGDLS and CDR2 YYNGEE. V lost 0 bases to trimming and J lost 7 bases, with 12 bases between them. This CDR3 spans 14 amino acids. Points from the study as a whole: It was newly produced T cells that mostly accounted for T-cell counts and diversity one year after transplant. It was surviving recipient T cells and thymic progenitors that gave some patients high TCRbeta diversity at day 60. As was reported, about two months after transplant, alpha-beta T cells came from several hundred expanded graft clones.

The sample was PBMCs, taken before TCRalphabeta/CD19-depleted stem cell transplant. The clonotype originates from a child younger than 10 with inherited bone marrow failure, due to receive a stem cell transplant. V is TRBV9 and J is TRBJ2-3; a possible D gene is TRBD2 (5 bases). CDR3 bases: TGTGCCAGCAGCGTAGCCGGGGAGACACATACGCAGTATTTT. It codes for CASSVAGETHTQYF.